This passage covers 27 T cell receptor beta chains from one sample sequenced in a study of graft-versus-host responses after intestinal transplantation. Assay used: immunoSEQ multiplex PCR; TCRdb lists only in-frame clones, some missing. The sample lists about 5,100 clones, around 71% occurring once. This specimen consisted of PBMCs, obtained 300 to 340 days after intestinal transplant. The receptors shown here come from a human patient who received an intestinal transplant, so some T cells may come from the graft donor.

This chain joins TRBV9 and TRBJ1-4, with D perhaps matching TRBD1 (5 bases). In germline, CDR1 is SGDLS, CDR2 YYNGEE. Trimming took 0 bases from V and 3 from J, leaving 12 bases between them. The CDR3 has 16 amino acids. This CDR3 reads CASSVGDGQSNEKLFF. The CDR3, as DNA: TGTGCCAGCAGCGTAGGGGACGGTCAATCTAATGAAAAACTGTTTTTT. Variable domain in full (rest from reference TRBV9 and TRBJ1-4): DSGVTQTPKHLITATGQRVTLRCSPRSGDLSVYWYQQSLDQGLQFLIQYYNGEERAKGNILERFSAQQFPDLHSELNLSSLELGDSALYFCASSVGDGQSNEKLFFGSGTQLSVL.

This clone was counted a few times. Here the CDR3 DNA reads TGTGCCAGCAACCCGGACAGGGCAAGCAGTTCACCCCTCCACTTT. Its protein product is CASNPDRASSSPLHF. The gene calls are TRBV6-5 and TRBJ1-6; 8 nucleotides align to TRBD1. J was trimmed by 9 bases and V by 7 bases; bases with no gene match: 11. The CDR3 spans 15 residues. The germline CDR1 and CDR2 sequences are MNHEY and SVGAGI.

The chain uses TRBV19 and TRBJ1-4; D is undetermined. Germline CDR1 and CDR2: LNHDA and SQIVND (reference sequence). V was trimmed by 4 bases and J by 4 bases, leaving 7 bases between them. The CDR3 runs to 13 residues. CDR3 in DNA: TGTGCCAGTAGTAGGGAGGGTAATGAAAAACTGTTTTTT. This gives the protein CASSREGNEKLFF.

The chain links TRBV5-4 to TRBJ2-3; D could derive from TRBD1 or TRBD2 (5 bases each). In germline, CDR1 is SGHNT, CDR2 YYREEE (reference sequence). V was cut by 5 bases and J by 3 bases, with 7 bases left in between. The length of the CDR3 is 12 residues. This CDR3 is CASRWGTDTQYF. Here the CDR3 DNA reads TGTGCCAGCAGATGGGGGACAGATACGCAGTATTTT.

Regarding this clone: A much larger clone differs from this one at a single base, so this may be a read error. Other nucleotide sequences from this sample produce the same CDR3. The chain employs TRBV6-6 and TRBJ1-2; D call uncertain. The germline CDR1 and CDR2 sequences are MNHNY and SVGAGI (reference sequence). This CDR3 region has 12 residues. The CDR3 sequence: CASSSFQTGYTF. CDR3 sequence (DNA): TGCGCCAGCAGTTCCTTTCAAACTGGCTACACCTTC.

The V call is TRBV2, the J call TRBJ1-1; 8 bases agree with TRBD1. This CDR3 spans 11 amino acids. Per germline, CDR1 SNHLY and CDR2 FYNNEI. J lost 6 bases, V lost 8 bases, and 2 bases had no gene match. CDR3 in DNA: TGTGCCAGCGACAGGGGACCTGAAGCTTTCTTT. Protein product: CASDRGPEAFF.

The genes are TRBV9 and TRBJ1-2; maybe TRBD1 (6 bases). Trimming removed 2 bases at V and 6 bases at J, with 17 bases between. This CDR3 is 15 amino acids long. Per germline, CDR1 SGDLS and CDR2 YYNGEE. The CDR3 reads CASSVSVHGGDGYTF. CDR3 DNA sequence: TGTGCCAGCAGCGTCTCTGTACATGGGGGCGATGGCTACACCTTC.

The rearrangement links TRBV4-3 to TRBJ1-4; TRBD1 matches 8 bases. The V gene end was trimmed by 2 bases and the J gene end by 8 bases; junction bases not matched to a gene: 7. The CDR3 runs 15 residues. The germline gives CDR1 LGHNA, CDR2 YSLEER. CDR3 in amino acids: CASSQQGAGKEKLFF. CDR3 in DNA: TGCGCCAGCAGCCAACAGGGGGCCGGTAAGGAAAAACTGTTTTTT.

This clone was picked up a small number of times. The chain employs TRBV7-8 and TRBJ2-7; D gene unclear. The length of the CDR3 is 15 residues. The V and J ends lost 5 bases and 0 bases respectively, with 14 bases between them. Germline CDR1 and CDR2: SGHVS and FQNEAQ. The CDR3 coding sequence is TGTGCCAGCAGCCTTCGGCGCGGTAGCTCCTACGAGCAGTACTTC. Translated: CASSLRRGSSYEQYF.

CDR3 sequence (DNA): TGTGCCAGAAGCTTGGTCCAGGGGGGAAGCAATCAGCCCCAGCATTTT. It encodes CARSLVQGGSNQPQHF. The chain employs TRBV5-3 and TRBJ1-5; 7 bases agree with TRBD1. TRBV5-3 is an ORF for which the function is uncertain. The CDR3 length is 16 residues. V shed 0 bases and J 1 base; nucleotides not matched to a gene: 4.

This sequence joins TRBV10-1 and TRBJ2-7; D perhaps matches TRBD2 (5 bases). Germline CDR1 reads WNHNN; CDR2 reads SYGVQD (reference sequence). This CDR3 has 14 residues. The V gene lost 3 bases and the J gene lost 3 bases, with 12 bases spanning the gap. CDR3 loop: CASSDWERHYEQYF. In DNA, the CDR3 is TGCGCCAGCAGTGACTGGGAGAGGCACTACGAGCAGTACTTC.

The chain recombines TRBV4-2 with TRBJ1-4; D may be TRBD1 (5 bases). The V end lost 0 bases, the J end lost 7 bases, and 15 bases lay between the germline ends. The CDR3 spans 16 residues. Germline CDR1 reads LGHNA; CDR2 reads YNFKEQ. Here the CDR3 reads CASSQEGAGSGEKLFF. The CDR3, as DNA: TGTGCCAGCAGCCAAGAAGGGGCAGGGTCTGGTGAAAAACTGTTTTTT.

The chain uses TRBV10-2 and TRBJ2-7, with a possible D match to TRBD1 (6 bases). Trimming took 3 bases from V and 3 from J, leaving 12 bases between them. Per the germline V gene, CDR1 is WSHSY and CDR2 is SAAADI. The CDR3 contains 14 residues. CDR3 protein: CASSDSGQSYEQYF. CDR3 DNA sequence: TGCGCCAGCAGTGACTCCGGACAGAGCTACGAGCAGTACTTC.

The rearrangement joins TRBV11-3 to TRBJ2-7, with D hard to call. Trimming took 3 bases from V and 3 from J, leaving 3 bases between them. Germline loops: CDR1 SGHNT, CDR2 YENEEA. CDR3 length equals 11 residues. CDR3 residues: CASSFSYEQYF. The CDR3 bases are TGTGCCAGCAGCTTTAGCTACGAGCAGTACTTC.

This chain uses TRBV18 with TRBJ1-3, with TRBD1 matching 8 bases. Per the germline V gene, CDR1 is KGHSH and CDR2 is LQKENI. CDR3 size: 15 residues. V dropped 3 bases and J dropped 2; count of bases not matched to a gene: 3. The CDR3 sequence is CASSPRQGTGNTIYF. The CDR3 DNA reads as TGTGCCAGCTCACCGCGACAGGGGACTGGAAACACCATATATTTT.

The CDR3 nucleotides read TGTGCCAGCAGCCACCGGGGACAGACAGATACGCAGTATTTT. This sequence encodes CASSHRGQTDTQYF. This sequence joins TRBV14 and TRBJ2-3; the match to TRBD1 covers 7 bases. CDR1 is SGHDN, CDR2 FVKESK, per germline. The ends lost 3 bases at V and 3 bases at J; junction bases unmatched: 3. The CDR3 loop spans 14 amino acids.

The chain links TRBV4-1 to TRBJ1-3; D gene uncertain. With 0 bases removed from V and 0 bases from J, the gap between germline ends came to 15 bases. Germline assignment: CDR1 MGHRA and CDR2 YSYEKL. This CDR3 comprises 18 residues. Here the CDR3 reads CASSQDHLGTISGNTIYF. For the CDR3, the DNA is TGCGCCAGCAGCCAAGATCATCTAGGCACCATCTCTGGAAACACCATATATTTT.

The J gene is TRBJ2-7, the V gene TRBV4-3; TRBD1 aligns across 9 bases. CDR1 and CDR2 from the germline V gene are LGHNA and YSLEER. This CDR3 has 15 amino acids. V trimming: 2 bases; J trimming: 7 bases; junction bases outside the gene matches: 9. The CDR3 DNA reads TGCGCCAGCAGCCAACATAACAGGGGGCGCGAGGAGCAGTACTTC. This codes for CASSQHNRGREEQYF.

The rearrangement joins TRBV27 to TRBJ1-4, with D possibly being TRBD1 (5 bases). This CDR3 contains 14 residues. CDR1 MNHEY and CDR2 SMNVEV come from the germline V gene (reference sequence). The V end was cut by 8 bases, the J end by 6 bases, with 16 bases between. CDR3 coding DNA: TGTGCCAGCGGTCCATTGGGGGGGGATGAAAAACTGTTTTTT. Protein sequence: CASGPLGGDEKLFF.

The chain couples TRBV4-3 to TRBJ1-4, with D possibly TRBD1 on 5 matching bases. The CDR3 consists of 13 residues. Germline V CDR1 and CDR2: LGHNA, YSLEER. Trimming removed 1 base at V and 11 bases at J, with 11 bases between. The CDR3 sequence is CASSQAGWGKLFF. The CDR3 nucleotides are TGCGCCAGCAGCCAAGCGGGATGGGGGAAACTGTTTTTT.

The chain recombines TRBV5-1 with TRBJ1-2; 8 nucleotides match TRBD1. Trimming at V came to 4 bases and at J to 7 bases, leaving 6 bases not matched to a gene. Germline CDR1 and CDR2: SGHRS and YFSETQ. CDR3 size: 13 residues. The CDR3 sequence is CASSIGQGGGYTF. The DNA of the CDR3 is TGCGCCAGCAGCATTGGACAGGGAGGTGGCTACACCTTC.

The CDR3 sequence: CASSLGSGGATDTQYF. The DNA of the CDR3 is TGTGCCAGCAGCTTGGGGAGCGGGGGGGCTACAGATACGCAGTATTTT. The rearrangement uses TRBV5-4 and TRBJ2-3; 10 bases agree with TRBD2. Germline loops: CDR1 SGHNT, CDR2 YYREEE (reference sequence). The CDR3 runs to 16 residues. J lost 3 bases, V lost 0 bases, and 4 bases had no gene match.

The CDR3 nucleotides read TGTGCTAGTGGTTTGGACCCCTGGGTACGCACAGATACGCAGTATTTT. It is translated as CASGLDPWVRTDTQYF. The rearrangement joins TRBV12-5 to TRBJ2-3; D is uncertain. V was pared by 1 base and J by 1 base, with 12 bases between. Germline V gene lookup returns CDR1 LGHNT and CDR2 FRNRAP. This CDR3 comprises 16 residues.

This chain connects TRBV27 to TRBJ2-3; D may match TRBD1 or TRBD2 (5 bases each). From germline, CDR1 is MNHEY and CDR2 SMNVEV (reference sequence). V was pared by 4 bases and J by 1 base, with 15 bases between. The CDR3 totals 16 residues. The CDR3 DNA follows: TGTGCCAGCAGTTCCCCGGGGCGGGCGGGCACAGATACGCAGTATTTT. This codes for CASSSPGRAGTDTQYF.

This clone was observed a handful of times. Different DNA sequences within this sample yield the same CDR3. The chain links TRBV11-2 to TRBJ1-5; 7 bases map to TRBD1. The germline gives CDR1 SGHAT, CDR2 FQNNGV. CDR3 size: 14 residues. J lost 4 bases, V lost 1 base, and 1 base had no gene match. The CDR3 DNA is TGTGCCAGCAGCTTAGGGACAGGTAATCAGCCCCAGCATTTT. Protein: CASSLGTGNQPQHF.

Only a few counts were recorded for this clone. The chain combines TRBV6-6 with TRBJ1-2; TRBD1 is a possible D gene (5 bases). V gave up 4 bases and J gave up 7 bases, with 13 bases separating them. CDR1 and CDR2 (germline): MNHNY, SVGAGI (reference sequence). This CDR3 spans 13 amino acids. The CDR3 reads CASSLQASTGYTF. The CDR3 DNA is TGTGCCAGCAGTTTACAGGCATCTACTGGCTACACCTTC.

The V call is TRBV19, the J call TRBJ1-5; the match to TRBD1 covers 11 bases. With V trimmed by 4 bases and J by 5 bases, 4 bases remained unmatched. The CDR3 length is 15 residues. CDR1 and CDR2 from the germline V gene are LNHDA and SQIVND (reference sequence). The CDR3 DNA reads as TGTGCCAGTAGTAGGTGGGGACAGGGGGATCAGCCCCAGCATTTT. Amino acid sequence: CASSRWGQGDQPQHF.